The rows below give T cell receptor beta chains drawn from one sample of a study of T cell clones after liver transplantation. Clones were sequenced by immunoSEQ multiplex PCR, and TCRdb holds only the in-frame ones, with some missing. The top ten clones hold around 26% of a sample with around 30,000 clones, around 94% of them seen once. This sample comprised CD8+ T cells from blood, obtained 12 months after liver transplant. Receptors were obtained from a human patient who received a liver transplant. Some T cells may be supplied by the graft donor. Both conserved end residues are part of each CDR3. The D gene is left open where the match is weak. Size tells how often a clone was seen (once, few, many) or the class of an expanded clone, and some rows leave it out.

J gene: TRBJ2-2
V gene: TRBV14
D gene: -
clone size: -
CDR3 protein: CASSQDTYTGELFF
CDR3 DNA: TGTGCCAGCAGCCAAGACACTTACACCGGGGAGCTGTTTTTT

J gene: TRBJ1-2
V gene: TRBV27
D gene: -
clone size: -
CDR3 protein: CASTSKRGWRGYGYTF
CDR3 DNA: TGTGCCAGCACCTCAAAGAGGGGGTGGAGAGGGTATGGCTACACCTTC

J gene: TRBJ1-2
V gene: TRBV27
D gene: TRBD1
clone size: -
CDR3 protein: CASSSGTGITNYGYTF
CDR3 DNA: TGTGCCAGCAGTTCAGGGACAGGAATTACTAACTATGGCTACACCTTC

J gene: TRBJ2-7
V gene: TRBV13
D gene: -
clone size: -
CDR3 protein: CASSSTTGKAYEQYF
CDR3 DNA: TGTGCCAGCAGCTCAACAACAGGGAAAGCCTACGAGCAGTACTTC

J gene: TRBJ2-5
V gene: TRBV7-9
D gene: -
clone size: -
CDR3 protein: CASSQIRIGETQYF
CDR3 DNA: TGTGCCAGCAGCCAAATCCGGATCGGGGAGACCCAGTACTTC

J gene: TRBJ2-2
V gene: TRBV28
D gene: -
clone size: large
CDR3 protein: CASSPRGTGELFF
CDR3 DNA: TGTGCCAGCAGCCCGCGGGGTACCGGGGAGCTGTTTTTT

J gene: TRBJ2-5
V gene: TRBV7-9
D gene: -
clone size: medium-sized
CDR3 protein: CASSSLVRETQYF
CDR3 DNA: TGTGCCAGCAGCTCGTTAGTAAGGGAGACCCAGTACTTC

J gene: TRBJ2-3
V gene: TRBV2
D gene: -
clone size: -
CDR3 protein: CASKGGRSSTDTQYF
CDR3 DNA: TGTGCCAGCAAGGGTGGAAGATCTAGCACAGATACGCAGTATTTT

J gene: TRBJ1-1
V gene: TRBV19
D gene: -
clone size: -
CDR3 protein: CASSMSVQNTEAFF
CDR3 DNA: TGTGCCAGTAGTATGAGCGTACAGAACACTGAAGCTTTCTTT

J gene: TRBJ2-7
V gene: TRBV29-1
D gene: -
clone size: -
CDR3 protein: CSVDIQGSPYEQYF
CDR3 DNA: TGCAGCGTGGACATCCAGGGATCTCCCTACGAGCAGTACTTC

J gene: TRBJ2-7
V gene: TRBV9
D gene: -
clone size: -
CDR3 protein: CASSTTGTDSYEQYF
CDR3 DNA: TGTGCCAGCAGCACCACCGGGACGGACTCCTACGAGCAGTACTTC

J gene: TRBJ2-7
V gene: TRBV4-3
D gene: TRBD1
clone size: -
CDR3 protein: CASSQGRTGGGEQYF
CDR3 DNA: TGCGCCAGCAGCCAAGGAAGGACAGGGGGCGGCGAGCAGTACTTC

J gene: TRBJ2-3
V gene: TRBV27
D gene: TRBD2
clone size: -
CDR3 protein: CASSLLGGLAGGRTDTQYF
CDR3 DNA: TGTGCCAGCAGTTTGCTGGGGGGACTAGCGGGAGGCCGCACAGATACGCAGTATTTT

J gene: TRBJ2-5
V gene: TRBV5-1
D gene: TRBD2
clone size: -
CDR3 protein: CASSLKGTSGQETQYF
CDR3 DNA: TGCGCCAGCAGCTTGAAGGGGACTAGCGGGCAAGAGACCCAGTACTTC

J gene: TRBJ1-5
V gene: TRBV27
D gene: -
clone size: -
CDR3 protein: CASSSQGSNQPQHF
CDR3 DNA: TGTGCCAGCAGTTCTCAGGGTAGCAATCAGCCCCAGCATTTT

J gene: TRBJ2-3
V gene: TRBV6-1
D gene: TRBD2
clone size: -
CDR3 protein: CASSGTRAGESTDTQYF
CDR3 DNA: TGTGCCAGCAGTGGAACACGAGCGGGAGAGAGCACAGATACGCAGTATTTT

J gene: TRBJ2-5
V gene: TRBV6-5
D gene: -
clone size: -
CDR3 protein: CASSYLAEEETQYF
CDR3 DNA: TGTGCCAGCAGTTACTTGGCAGAGGAGGAGACCCAGTACTTC

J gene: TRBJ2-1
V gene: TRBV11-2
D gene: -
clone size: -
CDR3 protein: CASSLDLTRYNEQFF
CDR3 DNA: TGTGCCAGCAGCTTAGATTTGACAAGGTACAATGAGCAGTTCTTC

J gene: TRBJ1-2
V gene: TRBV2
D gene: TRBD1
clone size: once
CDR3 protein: CASLDRVVGYTF
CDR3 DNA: TGTGCCAGCCTGGACAGGGTTGTTGGCTACACCTTC

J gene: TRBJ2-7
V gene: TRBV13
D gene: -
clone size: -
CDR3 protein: CASSLVREGALEQYF
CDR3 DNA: TGTGCCAGCAGCTTAGTACGGGAGGGGGCCCTCGAGCAGTACTTC

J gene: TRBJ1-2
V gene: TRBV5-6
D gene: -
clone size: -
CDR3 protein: CASSLGDTNYGYTF
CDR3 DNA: TGTGCCAGCAGCTTGGGGGACACAAACTATGGCTACACCTTC